This T cell receptor (beta chain) was recorded in a study of blood T cell repertoires in COVID-19. Across the study: Spain, Italy and the United States supplied samples that represented acute and convalescent COVID-19. Sources were T cells, B-cell-depleted T cells, or PBMCs; the material itself was cDNA or gDNA.

Authors' data handling: Amplification of reference gene primers provided the estimated nucleated cell counts. Method: immunoSEQ multiplex PCR; TCRdb's copy keeps in-frame clones and lacks some. The V and J calls and clone size are taken from that table; D and trimming were inferred from the DNA. The table lists approximately 170,000 clones, roughly 93% of them singletons. CDR1 SGHTA and CDR2 FQGTGA come from the germline V gene. The CDR3 contains 14 residues. Trimming removed 5 bases from V and 10 bases from J, with 20 bases in between. Sequencing was carried out using peripheral blood. The source is a woman aged 55-69 years with COVID-19, enrolled during active disease. The V and J genes are TRBV7-3 and TRBJ1-1; D perhaps matches TRBD1 (6 bases). The CDR3 DNA follows: TGTGCCAGCAGCCCTAACAGGGACCGATACCGAGCTTTCTTT. Translated, it gives CASSPNRDRYRAFF. The full variable domain, completed using reference TRBV7-3 and TRBJ1-1, is GAGVSQTPSNKVTEKGKYVELRCDPISGHTALYWYRQSLGQGPEFLIYFQGTGAADDSGLPNDRFFAVRPEGSVSTLKIQRTERGDSAVYLCASSPNRDRYRAFFGQGTRLTVV.